What follows are 5 T cell receptor beta chains derived from one specimen sequenced in a study of early T cells in non-severe SARS-CoV-2 infection. TCRdb recomputed calls from the 5' RACE reads with MiXCR, one row per CDR3 protein. The sample contains about 70,000 distinct CDR3 sequences, about 12% of which appear only once. Sequenced material: whole blood. The receptors stem from an adult who was a healthcare worker with PCR-confirmed SARS-CoV-2 infection or an uninfected control (not recorded which).

This clonotype came up many times. The chain uses TRBV20-1 and TRBJ2-1; no clear D. The CDR3 runs to 11 residues. Germline-derived CDR1 and CDR2 are DFQATT and SNEGSKA (reference sequence). The V end was cut by 8 bases, the J end by 4 bases, with 9 bases between. CDR3 in amino acids: CSSIPYNEQFF. The CDR3 DNA reads as TGCAGTAGCATCCCTTACAATGAGCAGTTCTTC.

This clonotype has only a few counts. This chain joins TRBV20-1 and TRBJ2-3, with D possibly matching TRBD1 (5 bases). The V and J ends lost 7 bases and 4 bases respectively, with 15 bases between them. The CDR3 spans 13 residues. Germline V CDR1 and CDR2: DFQATT, SNEGSKA (reference sequence). CDR3 nucleotide sequence: TGCAGTGTTCTTTGGCAGGGCGCAGATACGCAGTATTTT. As protein: CSVLWQGADTQYF.

This clonotype was observed a handful of times. V and J are TRBV10-3 and TRBJ1-6; D not certain. CDR1 is ENHRY, CDR2 SYGVKD, per germline. The CDR3 totals 13 residues. Trimming took off 11 bases at V and 0 bases at J, with 8 bases between the two ends. Here the CDR3 DNA reads TGTGCCTCCCTAGACTCCTATAATTCACCCCTCCACTTT. This translates into CASLDSYNSPLHF.

This clonotype has at least ten counts. The CDR3 protein is CASTGLGNTDTQYF. CDR3 DNA: TGTGCCAGCACCGGACTGGGAAACACAGATACGCAGTATTTT. The V call is TRBV25-1, the J call TRBJ2-3; D may be TRBD2 (5 bases). This CDR3 is built from 14 residues. The germline CDR1 and CDR2 sequences are MGHDK and SYGVNS. V was shortened by 7 bases and J by 2 bases, with 13 bases between the two germline ends.

This clonotype showed up many times. The genes are TRBV29-1 and TRBJ2-7, with no clear D. The CDR3 covers 11 residues. V was trimmed by 5 bases and J by 3 bases, leaving 8 bases between them. The germline V gene has CDR1 SQVTM and CDR2 ANQGSEA. In nucleotides, the CDR3 is TGCAGCGTTCGTGGGGACTACGAGCAGTACTTC. Encoded protein: CSVRGDYEQYF.